The text below deals with one TCR beta chain. The antigen is unknown. This sample is part of a study of T cell responses to AZD1222 COVID-19 vaccine. Study-wide findings and caveats: Researchers report vaccine-associated CD4 TCRs spanning spike, with dominance at 160-218 and 743-854. Targeting of unmutated variant regions was reportedly seen in nearly half of spike-specific TCRs. Breadth and depth of Spike-specific TCRs rose after two AZD1222 doses.

TCRdb's table, derived via immunoSEQ multiplex PCR, lists solely in-frame clones and lacks some. The sample consists of some 110,000 clones, more than 75% of them appearing once. The CDR3 is 12 residues long. Trimming stripped 6 bases from V and 7 bases from J, with 10 bases between. The germline V gene has CDR1 SQVTM and CDR2 ANQGSEA. This sample comprised peripheral blood, obtained 28 days after the second AZD1222 dose. The chain recombines TRBV29-1 with TRBJ1-6, with D perhaps matching TRBD1 (6 bases). This TCR derives from an adult who received the AZD1222 COVID-19 vaccine. Here the CDR3 DNA reads TGCAGCGTCCGGACAGAAAATTCACCCCTCCACTTT. This sequence encodes CSVRTENSPLHF. Combining the CDR3 with reference TRBV29-1 and TRBJ1-6 gives the whole variable domain SAVISQKPSRDICQRGTSLTIQCQVDSQVTMMFWYRQQPGQSLTLIATANQGSEATYESGFVIDKFPISRPNLTFSTLTVSNMSPEDSSIYLCSVRTENSPLHFGNGTRLTVT.